These T cell receptor beta chains were read from a single sample in a study of T cell responses to AZD1222 COVID-19 vaccine. TCRdb's table, derived via immunoSEQ multiplex PCR, lists solely in-frame clones and lacks some. Of 86,000 or so clones in the sample, about nine tenths were seen once. This material consisted of peripheral blood, taken on day 0 of MenACWY control vaccination. The receptors were sampled from an adult in good health. The CDR3 runs from the conserved cysteine through the conserved F or W. A D gene is named only where the DNA matches it firmly. Clone sizes are given selectively: once, few, many, or a class where the clone is expanded.

j_call d_call v_call clone_size cdr3_aa cdr3_nt
TRBJ1-4 NA TRBV24-1 few CATSDCTPEKLFF TGTGCCACCAGTGATTGCACACCTGAAAAACTGTTTTTT
TRBJ2-1 TRBD2 TRBV5-1 NA CASSSPALAGVDEQFF TGCGCCAGCAGCTCTCCGGCACTAGCGGGAGTTGATGAGCAGTTCTTC
TRBJ2-1 TRBD2 TRBV19 NA CASNAGGSDEQFF TGTGCCAGTAACGCGGGAGGGTCGGATGAGCAGTTCTTC
TRBJ2-7 TRBD2 TRBV6-5 NA CASSGGGRDEQYF TGTGCCAGCAGCGGGGGGGGGCGCGACGAGCAGTACTTC
TRBJ2-3 TRBD2 TRBV20-1 few CSASLRESGTDTQYF TGCAGTGCTAGTCTGCGGGAGAGCGGCACAGATACGCAGTATTTT
TRBJ2-1 NA TRBV24-1 NA CATSGLTTNEQFF TGTGCCACCAGTGGCCTGACGACCAATGAGCAGTTCTTC
TRBJ2-2 TRBD2 TRBV25-1 NA CASSGGMRAGLDTGELFF TGTGCCAGCAGTGGCGGCATGAGAGCGGGGTTGGACACCGGGGAGCTGTTTTTT
TRBJ2-1 NA TRBV6-4 few CASSEVSRTEQFF TGTGCCAGCAGTGAGGTTAGCCGAACTGAGCAGTTCTTC
TRBJ1-6 NA TRBV5-1 NA CASSVGSGAVNSPLHF TGCGCCAGCAGCGTGGGGAGCGGGGCTGTGAATTCACCCCTCCACTTT
TRBJ1-1 NA TRBV6-2/TRBV6-3 NA CASSLGGEAEAFF TGTGCCAGCAGTTTGGGAGGGGAGGCCGAAGCTTTCTTT
TRBJ1-1 NA TRBV30 NA CAWSIPRGGLNTEAFF TGTGCCTGGAGTATACCCCGGGGGGGTCTGAACACTGAAGCTTTCTTT
TRBJ1-5 NA TRBV7-8 NA CASSAVGGNQPQHF TGTGCCAGCAGCGCGGTGGGGGGCAATCAGCCCCAGCATTTT
TRBJ2-7 NA TRBV6-6 NA CASSYSRNYEQYF TGTGCCAGCAGTTACTCCCGTAACTACGAGCAGTACTTC
TRBJ1-4 NA TRBV20-1 once CSAETVEKLFF TGCAGTGCTGAAACCGTTGAAAAACTGTTTTTT
TRBJ2-7 TRBD2 TRBV7-2 NA CASSLSSGPTYEQYF TGTGCCAGCAGCTTAAGTAGCGGGCCTACCTACGAGCAGTACTTC
TRBJ1-3 NA TRBV5-1 NA CASSSPGGNTIYF TGCGCCAGCAGCTCTCCAGGGGGAAACACCATATATTTT
TRBJ2-1 NA TRBV29-1 NA CSGRSGPREQFF TGCAGCGGAAGATCAGGCCCACGGGAGCAGTTCTTC
TRBJ2-1 TRBD1 TRBV6-5 once CASSYGQGAGNEQFF TGTGCCAGCAGTTACGGGCAGGGGGCAGGCAATGAGCAGTTCTTC
TRBJ2-1 TRBD2 TRBV19 NA CASSPGGPPGNNEQFF TGTGCCAGTAGTCCGGGGGGGCCACCAGGGAACAATGAGCAGTTCTTC
TRBJ2-7 NA TRBV5-6 NA CASSPSVSYEQYF TGTGCCAGCAGCCCTAGCGTCTCCTACGAGCAGTACTTC
TRBJ2-1 NA TRBV4-2 NA CASSQDWASHQFF TGTGCCAGCAGCCAAGATTGGGCTAGCCACCAGTTCTTC
TRBJ1-4 TRBD1 TRBV9 NA CASSADREGEKLFF TGTGCCAGCAGTGCGGACAGGGAGGGTGAAAAACTGTTTTTT
TRBJ2-7 NA TRBV27 NA CASSPLTESSYEQYF TGTGCCAGCAGCCCCTTGACAGAGAGCTCCTACGAGCAGTACTTC
TRBJ1-1 TRBD1 TRBV3-1/TRBV3-2 NA CASTKDRGNTEAFF TGTGCCAGCACCAAGGACAGGGGGAACACTGAAGCTTTCTTT
TRBJ2-1 NA TRBV30 NA CAWGNNEQFF TGTGCCTGGGGGAACAATGAGCAGTTCTTC
TRBJ2-2 NA TRBV29-1 NA CSVNLAAGELFF TGCAGCGTCAATTTGGCAGCCGGGGAGCTGTTTTTT
TRBJ2-1 TRBD2 TRBV27 NA CASSPSGTYNEQFF TGTGCCAGCAGTCCCAGCGGGACCTACAATGAGCAGTTCTTC
TRBJ1-1 NA TRBV11-2 NA CASSLGGAGLNTEAFF TGTGCCAGCAGCTTAGGAGGGGCGGGATTGAACACTGAAGCTTTCTTT
TRBJ2-1 TRBD2 TRBV5-4 NA CASKTSGSGEQFF TGTGCCAGCAAGACTAGCGGGAGTGGTGAGCAGTTCTTC
TRBJ1-5 NA TRBV9 NA CASSWGGDGNQPQHF TGTGCCAGCAGCTGGGGGGGAGACGGCAATCAGCCCCAGCATTTT
TRBJ2-3 TRBD2 TRBV7-9 NA CASSFWREGTDTQYF TGTGCCAGCAGCTTCTGGCGGGAGGGCACAGATACGCAGTATTTT
TRBJ2-3 NA TRBV6-6 few CASRRDSTDTQYF TGTGCCAGCAGGCGGGATTCCACAGATACGCAGTATTTT
TRBJ1-1 NA TRBV14 NA CASRRDHTEAFF TGTGCCAGCAGGCGGGACCACACTGAAGCTTTCTTT
TRBJ2-7 TRBD2 TRBV28 NA CASSRQLAGESEQYF TGTGCCAGCAGTCGCCAACTAGCGGGAGAGAGTGAGCAGTACTTC
TRBJ2-5 NA TRBV11-2 NA CASSLDGAASLQETQYF TGTGCCAGCAGCTTAGATGGGGCCGCGTCCCTCCAAGAGACCCAGTACTTC
TRBJ2-7 TRBD1 TRBV29-1 NA CSVVVTGSYEQYF TGCAGCGTTGTTGTGACAGGGAGCTACGAGCAGTACTTC
TRBJ1-1 NA TRBV4-3 NA CASSQDTGSWRMNTEAFF TGCGCCAGCAGCCAAGATACGGGGTCATGGCGGATGAACACTGAAGCTTTCTTT
TRBJ1-5 NA TRBV19 NA CASRLGNQPQHF TGTGCCAGTAGGCTTGGCAATCAGCCCCAGCATTTT
TRBJ1-5 NA TRBV5-1 NA CASSLDGGNQPQHF TGCGCCAGCAGCTTGGACGGGGGCAATCAGCCCCAGCATTTT
TRBJ2-7 TRBD2 TRBV27 NA CATKGLAGVLGEQYF TGTGCCACAAAGGGACTAGCGGGAGTTCTGGGAGAGCAGTACTTC
TRBJ2-1 TRBD2 TRBV7-9 NA CASSTGLDAYNEQFF TGTGCCAGCAGCACTGGACTAGACGCCTACAATGAGCAGTTCTTC
TRBJ1-5 NA TRBV6-6 NA CASSKTGREEPQHF TGTGCCAGCAGCAAGACGGGGCGGGAGGAGCCCCAGCATTTT
TRBJ2-1 TRBD2 TRBV7-2 once CASSRSRLAGGPLEQFF TGTGCCAGCAGCCGTAGCCGGCTAGCGGGAGGGCCTCTGGAGCAGTTCTTC
TRBJ1-4 TRBD1 TRBV28 NA CASSRGPTNEKLFF TGTGCCAGCAGTAGGGGGCCAACTAATGAAAAACTGTTTTTT
TRBJ2-7 NA TRBV7-8 NA CASSSRFSYEQYF TGTGCCAGCAGCTCCAGATTCTCCTACGAGCAGTACTTC
TRBJ1-1 TRBD1 TRBV6-5 NA CASSYRGQGEAFF TGTGCCAGCAGTTACCGGGGACAGGGTGAAGCTTTCTTT
TRBJ2-3 TRBD2 TRBV3-1/TRBV3-2 NA CASSPSGRADTQYF TGTGCCAGCAGCCCATCCGGGAGGGCAGATACGCAGTATTTT
TRBJ1-6 NA TRBV5-1 NA CASSPGTTNSPLHF TGCGCCAGCAGCCCAGGGACAACCAATTCACCCCTCCACTTT
TRBJ2-1 NA TRBV24-1 NA CATSDPTAPSYNEQFF TGTGCCACCAGTGACCCCACAGCGCCGTCCTACAATGAGCAGTTCTTC
TRBJ1-5 NA TRBV6-1 few CASSESGISNQPQHF TGTGCCAGCAGTGAGTCAGGGATCAGCAATCAGCCCCAGCATTTT
TRBJ1-5 TRBD1 TRBV19 once CASTPDRLGQPQHF TGTGCCAGTACCCCGGACAGGTTGGGTCAGCCCCAGCATTTT
TRBJ2-7 NA TRBV19 NA CASSPGGPWEIGQYF TGTGCCAGTAGTCCCGGGGGCCCGTGGGAAATCGGGCAGTACTTC
TRBJ1-1 NA TRBV24-1 NA CATSDPALDTEAFF TGTGCCACCAGTGATCCTGCGCTCGACACTGAAGCTTTCTTT
TRBJ1-1 TRBD1 TRBV5-1 NA CASSRRGPDTEAFF TGCGCCAGCAGTCGCAGGGGGCCAGACACTGAAGCTTTCTTT
TRBJ2-1 NA TRBV15 NA CATSRDRAVQFF TGTGCCACCAGCAGGGACCGGGCCGTCCAGTTCTTC
TRBJ1-3 NA TRBV4-3 NA CASSQGGALAPPPGNTIYF TGCGCCAGCAGCCAAGGGGGGGCCCTCGCCCCCCCTCCTGGAAACACCATATATTTT
TRBJ2-7 NA TRBV3-1/TRBV3-2 NA CASSQDGGPTYEQYF TGTGCCAGCAGCCAAGACGGGGGCCCAACCTACGAGCAGTACTTC
TRBJ2-3 NA TRBV2 once CASSPRGVTDTQYF TGTGCCAGCAGCCCGAGGGGAGTCACAGATACGCAGTATTTT
TRBJ2-2 NA TRBV30 NA CAWSVLGGGVGELFF TGTGCCTGGAGTGTACTGGGAGGGGGAGTCGGGGAGCTGTTTTTT
TRBJ1-5 NA TRBV7-8 NA CASSWESNGQPQHF TGTGCCAGCAGCTGGGAGAGTAACGGTCAGCCCCAGCATTTT